The subject of this entry is one TCR beta chain. Its antigen is unidentified. In every case, the donor was a healthy Caucasian. The CDR3 covers 14 residues. The germline gives CDR1 DFQATT, CDR2 SNEGSKA (reference sequence). Losses at the gene ends were 6 bases for V and 3 bases for J; bases not matched to a gene: 7. The data were obtained in a study of identical twins. Study-wide points: Conclusions relied on cross-sectional statistical analysis, not following the same donors.

One entry per CDR3 protein, called by TCRdb with MiXCR from the 5' RACE reads. The sample lists 450,000 or so distinct CDR3 sequences, approximately 24% occurring once. These data also featured in a second study, about T cells expressing NK-cell markers. That paper notes: Each TCR beta repertoire originated in sorted T cells that were CD3+CD56+NKG2C+, CD3+CD56+NKG2C- or CD3+CD56-NKG2C+. Only alpha-beta TCR T cells were sorted in several experiments, using an anti-gamma-delta TCR antibody.

The chain joins TRBV20-1 to TRBJ2-5; 10 bases match TRBD2. The sample comprised CD4+ T cells sorted from blood. This clonotype was obtained from a woman between 18 and 29 years old in good health. CDR3 residues: CSAIRLAGEETQYF. Written as DNA, the CDR3 is TGCAGTGCCATCAGACTAGCGGGCGAAGAGACCCAGTACTTC.